This T cell receptor beta chain was obtained from a study of blood T cell repertoires in COVID-19 (dated by TCRdb to about 2020). In terms of the full investigation: Samples from collaborators originated in the United States, Italy and Spain and spanned both the acute and convalescent phases of COVID-19. The prospective study material was composed of cDNA or gDNA derived from T cells, B-cell-depleted T cells, or PBMCs. The samples were drawn from the first 160 participants of the ongoing ImmuneRACE study and from 950 to 1,500 subjects provided by 6 global collaborators. The repertoires were released in a freely available public database intended as a resource for research on the immune response to SARS-CoV-2. The dataset comprised deeply sampled blood TCRbeta repertoires from subjects exposed to, actively infected with, or recovered from COVID-19. Nearly every sample came with metadata listing a de-identified subject ID, COVID-19 status, age in years and sex. Where available, HLA class I and class II types were obtained from metadata supplied by the sample provider rather than from assay-based typing.

A note on this clone: Its antigen specificity is not known. No much larger clonotype is one base removed from it; base qualities were not supplied.

The immunoSEQ Assay, a bias-controlled multiplex PCR, was used to amplify TCRbeta CDR3 regions from genomic DNA. Per the original workflow: Nucleated cell counts per sample were estimated from amplification of reference gene primers within the assay. Sequence reads were collapsed and filtered to measure the absolute abundance of every unique TCRbeta CDR3 rearrangement. For each sample, productive Simpson clonality was calculated as the square root of Simpson's diversity index across productive rearrangements. The clones in this table, taken by TCRdb from immuneACCESS, are in-frame only. Not every clone is retained; where verified, under half of the shortfall comes from an unresolved V gene, and the cause of the rest is unknown. V, J and clone size are those of that table, while D and trimming were read from the DNA. The sample table records some 83,000 clones; about three quarters of these occur just once. The ten largest clones add up to roughly an eighth of the sample.

The collaborating institutions used their own protocols to collect whole blood in K2EDTA tubes. For TCRbeta analysis, collaborators shipped samples in one of three forms: frozen whole blood, isolated PBMCs, or DNA extracted from either of those sample types. The germline V gene (reference sequence) yields SEHNR for CDR1 and FQNEAQ for CDR2. Deletion took 6 bases off V and 4 bases off J, with a span of 24 bases between the germline ends. The CDR3 numbers 17 residues from cysteine through phenylalanine. Only the CDR3 DNA stays, 51 bases, in frame from base 1. What the authors observed across the whole study: How much clinical and demographic metadata was included differed by source and by participant, and the metadata was provided uncurated.

The rearrangement joined TRBV7-9 to TRBJ1-1, with a tentative D gene TRBD1 over 6 matching bases. The sequencing input was peripheral blood. This clonotype originated in a woman aged 80 or older with acute or convalescent COVID-19. The DNA sequence follows: TGTGCCAGCAGTCCCCACTTACCAGCGGGGGCGGGCACTGAAGCTTTCTTT. This is translated as CASSPHLPAGAGTEAFF.